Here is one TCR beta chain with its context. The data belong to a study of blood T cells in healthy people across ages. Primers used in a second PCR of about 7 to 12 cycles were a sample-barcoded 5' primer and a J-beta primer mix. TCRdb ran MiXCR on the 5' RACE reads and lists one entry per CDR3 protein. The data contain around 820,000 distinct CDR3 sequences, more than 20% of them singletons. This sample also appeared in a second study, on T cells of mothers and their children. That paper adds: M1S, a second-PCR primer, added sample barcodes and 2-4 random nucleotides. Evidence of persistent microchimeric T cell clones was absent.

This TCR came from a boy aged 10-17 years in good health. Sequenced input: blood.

CDR3 residues: CSAERPSGSNTDTQYF. The CDR3 nucleotides read TGCAGTGCCGAGCGTCCTAGCGGGAGTAACACAGATACGCAGTATTTT. The chain links TRBV20-1 to TRBJ2-3; 10 bases are a match to TRBD2. V dropped 6 bases and J dropped 2; count of bases not matched to a gene: 11. This CDR3 contains 16 residues. The germline gives CDR1 DFQATT, CDR2 SNEGSKA (reference sequence).